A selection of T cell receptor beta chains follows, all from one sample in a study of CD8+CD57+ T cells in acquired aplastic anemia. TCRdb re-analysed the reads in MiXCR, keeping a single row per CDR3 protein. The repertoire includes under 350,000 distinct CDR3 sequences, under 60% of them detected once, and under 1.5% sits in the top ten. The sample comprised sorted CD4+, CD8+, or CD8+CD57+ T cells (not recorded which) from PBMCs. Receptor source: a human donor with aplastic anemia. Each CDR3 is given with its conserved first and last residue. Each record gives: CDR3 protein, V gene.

CDR3: CASSTRERDSQYF
V: TRBV10-3

CDR3: CSAGDTGELFF
V: TRBV20-1

CDR3: CAISQPGTEAFF
V: TRBV10-3

CDR3: CSARDLGGWGYTF
V: TRBV20-1

CDR3: CASRLSDTQYF
V: TRBV2

CDR3: CSASWGVYEQYF
V: TRBV20-1

CDR3: CASSFDRVPRGYTF
V: TRBV7-2

CDR3: CASSLASRGPDTQYF
V: TRBV7-3

CDR3: CASSGAGFFGYTF
V: TRBV25-1

CDR3: CASSPSTGSTDTQYF
V: TRBV7-9

CDR3: CASSSGGRDQETQYF
V: TRBV7-9

CDR3: CASSSGQGVLFF
V: TRBV6-2/TRBV6-3

CDR3: CASSLDGTGHEQFF
V: TRBV7-7

CDR3: CASSVEPGLPYNEQFF
V: TRBV9

CDR3: CRAVASNTEAFF
V: TRBV20-1

CDR3: CASSISVTGELFF
V: TRBV19

CDR3: CASSLSRLVWNEQFF
V: TRBV27

CDR3: CSAVGTSAYGCTF
V: TRBV20-1

CDR3: CSVRTSGSIAGELFF
V: TRBV29-1